This T cell receptor (beta chain) was sequenced for a study of T cells in narcolepsy. Study at large: Patients with NT1 or NT2 and healthy control donors were enrolled.

Study results and limitations: Same-patient CSF and blood CD4+ T cell clonotypes included HCRT-specific and TRIB2-specific autoreactive ones. Autoreactive clone sequences were missing from some blood memory CD4+ repertoires. Blood of same and different patients, but not healthy controls, reportedly held recurring autoreactive clonotypes.

A word on this clone: Its target is unknown.

TCRdb keeps only in-frame clones here, not all; method: immunoSEQ multiplex PCR. Of about 30,000 clones detected, 75% to 85% appear once; the ten largest clones hold about 1%. The CDR3 is made up of 14 amino acids. Germline lookup yields CDR1 SNHLY and CDR2 FYNNEI. Trimming cost V 4 bases and J 5 bases, with 11 bases left between them. The source of this sequence is a human donor with narcolepsy. The sequencing input was CD45RA- memory CD4+ T cells from PBMCs. The rearrangement uses TRBV2 and TRBJ1-4, with D perhaps TRBD1 (5 bases). CDR3: CASSVRQGNEKLFF. In DNA form, the CDR3 reads TGTGCCAGCAGTGTTCGGCAGGGAAATGAAAAACTGTTTTTT. Using reference TRBV2 and TRBJ1-4 for the parts outside the CDR3, the full variable domain is EPEVTQTPSHQVTQMGQEVILRCVPISNHLYFYWYRQILGQKVEFLVSFYNNEISEKSEIFDDQFSVERPDGSNFTLKIRSTKLEDSAMYFCASSVRQGNEKLFFGSGTQLSVL.